This T cell receptor beta chain was captured in a study of tumor-infiltrating lymphocytes in primary liver carcinoma. Findings of the study overall: Tumor-blood pairs (like tumor-adjacent pairs) overlapped less than tumor region pairs did. Tumors and blood were compared for top-250-clone fraction, and tumors had the significantly higher value (p = 0.039).

It was from roughly 20-30 mg of unsorted bulk tissue that RNA and DNA were co-extracted. Surgical resection was used to treat these primary liver carcinoma patients. Collection of samples drew on five separate regions of each tumor. The authors made TCR beta cDNA from approximately 500 ng total RNA with a constant-region primer. For TCR beta, libraries were produced by three nested multiplex PCR rounds using slightly modified ARM-PCR. Amplification in the first two PCR rounds was performed using TRBV1-TRBV30 forward primers and a C-beta reverse primer for roughly 10 cycles each. One entry per CDR3 protein results from TCRdb running MiXCR on the multiplex PCR reads. The profile shows 90,000 to 150,000 distinct CDR3 sequences, around two thirds of them singletons. The table lists this clonotype with many counts. Its antigen is currently unknown. CDR1 MDHEN and CDR2 SYDVKM come from the germline V gene. This CDR3 contains 11 residues. The germline V and J ends were trimmed by 5 bases and 4 bases, with 6 bases remaining between them.

Sequencing was performed on liver tumor tissue from sampling region 1. Subset of the sample: tumor region T1, superior pole. This clonotype was obtained from a woman aged 55-75 years with primary liver carcinoma and hepatitis B virus infection. The chain employs TRBV28 and TRBJ2-7; the D gene is possibly TRBD2 (5 bases). The CDR3 sequence is CASSPGYEQYF. The DNA of the CDR3 is TGTGCCAGCAGTCCGGGGTACGAGCAGTACTTC.